The T cell receptor beta chain described here comes from a study of tumor-infiltrating lymphocytes in primary liver carcinoma. This CDR3 is built from 20 residues. CDR1 is LGHNA, CDR2 YNFKEQ, per germline. A word on this clonotype: Since a much larger clone is just one base distant, this may be a read error.

Bulk tissue was left unsorted, and RNA and DNA were co-extracted from about 20-30 mg of it. Priming with a constant-region primer yielded TCR beta cDNA from around 0.45 ug total RNA. Three nested multiplex PCR rounds, a slightly modified ARM-PCR, produced the libraries for TCR beta. In the first two PCR rounds, TRBV1-TRBV30 forward primers were paired with a C-beta reverse primer, and each round lasted about 10 cycles. From the multiplex PCR reads, TCRdb called clonotypes with MiXCR, one entry per CDR3 protein. The table lists more than 100,000 distinct CDR3 sequences, around 70% of them singletons.

The chain couples TRBV4-2 to TRBJ2-2, with 11 bases identical to TRBD2. The receptor comes from a woman between 55 and 75 years old with primary liver carcinoma and hepatitis B virus infection. Sequenced sample: tumor-adjacent normal liver tissue. In nucleotides, the CDR3 is TGTGCCAGCAACCAAGTTAGCGGGAGGGCCCATTCGCTGAACACCAGGGAGCTGTTTTTT. It codes for CASNQVSGRAHSLNTRELFF.